This TCR beta chain originates from a study of patients and donors after allogeneic stem cell transplantation (dated by TCRdb to about 2020). Library method: RT-PCR. Sequencing used a NextSeq 550. TCRdb trimmed the raw reads at Q25, called clones with MiXCR and kept productive beta chains. Records with the same CDR3 protein are collapsed into one entry carrying the most frequent genes and DNA. A total of 410,000 or so distinct CDR3 sequences appear in this sample, 16% of them only once. Around 6.8% of the sample lies in the top ten. Taken from cysteine to phenylalanine, the CDR3 has 17 residues. The DNA shown is the 51-base CDR3, in frame from base 1. CDR1 and CDR2, per the germline V gene, are SGHRS and YFSETQ. Trimming removed 0 bases from V and 4 bases from J; the gene matches leave 7 bases unexplained. With regard to this clonotype: What antigen it recognizes has not been identified. No base quality values were provided; no much bigger clone lies one nucleotide off.

This TCR came from a human donor who was either an allogeneic HSCT recipient or a stem cell or donor lymphocyte infusion donor (not recorded which). It is not recorded whose cells these are; they may come from a transplant donor. The rearranged segments are TRBV5-1 and TRBJ2-3, with TRBD2 identical over 11 junction bases. Material for sequencing was blood, either unsorted or a sorted T cell fraction (not recorded which). DNA sequence: TGCGCCAGCAGCTTGGGGGGTAGCGGGAGGGCCGCAGATACGCAGTATTTT. This yields the protein CASSLGGSGRAADTQYF.